The 8 T cell receptor beta chains given below trace back to one sample, sequenced in a study of identical twins. A single record per CDR3 protein comes from TCRdb applying MiXCR to the 5' RACE reads. The sample records some 250,000 distinct CDR3 sequences, over 5% being singletons. Another study also made use of these data, one on T cells expressing NK-cell markers.

Sequenced material: CD8+ T cells sorted from blood. These receptors were collected from a young woman in good health.

The chain is built from TRBV6-5 and TRBJ1-6; no clear D. The germline V and J ends were trimmed by 0 bases and 7 bases, with 7 bases remaining between them. CDR1 is MNHEY and CDR2 is SVGAGI in the germline V gene. This CDR3 has 14 amino acids. The CDR3 DNA reads TGTGCCAGCAGTTACTCGAGTCCCAATTCACCCCTCCACTTT. Protein: CASSYSSPNSPLHF.

This clonotype appeared a few times. The chain links TRBV10-2 to TRBJ1-2, with a tentative D call TRBD1 (6 bases). Trimming cost V 6 bases and J 3 bases, with 11 bases left between them. This CDR3 spans 13 amino acids. CDR1 and CDR2 from the germline V gene are WSHSY and SAAADI. The CDR3, as DNA: TGCGCCAGCAGACAGGGACGTGACTATGGCTACACCTTC. This encodes CASRQGRDYGYTF.

The chain uses TRBV6-1 and TRBJ2-1; the match to TRBD1 covers 9 bases. The CDR3 sequence is 13 residues long. CDR1 is MNHNS and CDR2 is SASEGT in the germline V gene. CDR3 bases: TGTGCGGCGGGACAGGGCTACTACAATGAGCAGTTCTTC. As protein: CAAGQGYYNEQFF.

In its sample, this clonotype was seen many times. The chain uses TRBV6-5 and TRBJ2-1; TRBD2 matches 7 bases. CDR1 and CDR2 from the germline V gene are MNHEY and SVGAGI. CDR3 length: 16 residues. Trimming took 4 bases from V and 4 from J; bases not matched to a gene: 10. This chain's CDR3 is CASSLTLTGGYNEQFF. CDR3 nucleotide sequence: TGTGCCAGCAGTTTGACCCTGACGGGGGGATACAATGAGCAGTTCTTC.

This clonotype occurred many times. This rearrangement joins TRBV6-1 to TRBJ2-5, with a possible D match to TRBD1 (6 bases). Per the germline V gene, CDR1 is MNHNS and CDR2 is SASEGT. This CDR3 has 13 amino acids. The V gene lost 5 bases and the J gene lost 5 bases, with 12 bases spanning the gap. In nucleotides, the CDR3 is TGTGCCAGCAGTACAGGGTATGCGGAGACCCAGTACTTC. This gives the protein CASSTGYAETQYF.

There are many counts of this clonotype. The chain joins TRBV12-3 or TRBV12-4 to TRBJ2-3, with TRBD1 matching over 8 bases. Trimming at V came to 4 bases and at J to 3 bases, leaving 3 bases not matched to a gene. The CDR3 covers 14 residues. This CDR3 reads CASSSTGVTDTQYF. Here the CDR3 DNA reads TGTGCCAGCAGTTCGACAGGGGTTACAGATACGCAGTATTTT.

There are a few counts of this clonotype. This chain uses TRBV27 with TRBJ2-7, with 7 nucleotides matching TRBD2. The trim removed 3 bases at V and 4 bases at J, leaving 9 bases unmatched. The germline CDR1 and CDR2 sequences are MNHEY and SMNVEV (reference sequence). This CDR3 is 15 amino acids long. CDR3 residues: CASSFRGGRLYEQYF. CDR3 coding DNA: TGTGCCAGCAGTTTTCGTGGCGGGAGATTGTACGAGCAGTACTTC.

This clonotype was counted at least ten times. The J gene is TRBJ2-3, the V gene TRBV12-3 or TRBV12-4, with TRBD2 as a possible D gene (6 bases). CDR3 length: 14 residues. V was clipped by 5 bases and J by 2 bases, with 11 bases between them. The CDR3 spells CASSLGLSTDTQYF. CDR3 nucleotide sequence: TGTGCCAGCAGTCTGGGACTTTCCACAGATACGCAGTATTTT.